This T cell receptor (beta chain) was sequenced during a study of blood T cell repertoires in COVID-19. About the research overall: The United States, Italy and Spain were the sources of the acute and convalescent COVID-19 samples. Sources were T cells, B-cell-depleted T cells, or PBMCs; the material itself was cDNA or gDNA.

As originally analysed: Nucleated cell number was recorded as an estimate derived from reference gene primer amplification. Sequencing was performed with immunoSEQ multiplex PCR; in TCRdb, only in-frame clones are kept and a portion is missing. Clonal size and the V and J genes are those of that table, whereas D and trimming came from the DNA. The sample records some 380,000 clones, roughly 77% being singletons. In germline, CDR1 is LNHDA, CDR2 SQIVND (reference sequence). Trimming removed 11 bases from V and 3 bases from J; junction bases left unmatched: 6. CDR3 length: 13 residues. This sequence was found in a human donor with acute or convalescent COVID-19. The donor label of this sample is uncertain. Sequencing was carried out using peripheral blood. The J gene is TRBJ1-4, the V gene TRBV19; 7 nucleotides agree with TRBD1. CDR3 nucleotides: TGTGCCGGTTGGACAGGAGCTAATGAAAAACTGTTTTTT. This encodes CAGWTGANEKLFF.